The table lists the clone carrying this T cell receptor (beta chain) with many counts. Antigen unknown. The source of the sample is a study of early T cells in non-severe SARS-CoV-2 infection. Study details: With bulk RNA from unsorted whole blood as input, sequencing yielded unpaired chains. Study observations and caveats: Database matching using VDJdb favored anti-spike CD8 responses, with private and CD4 specificities left missing.

Individual cDNA molecules carried attached unique molecular identifiers. TCRdb reanalysed the 5' RACE reads using MiXCR and keeps one entry per CDR3 protein. The sample shows tens of thousands of distinct CDR3 sequences, approximately 6.9% of them seen only once. The CDR3 covers 15 residues. J was trimmed by 0 bases and V by 5 bases; bases with no gene match: 5. Sequenced input: whole blood. The receptor's source is an adult who was a healthcare worker with PCR-confirmed SARS-CoV-2 infection or an uninfected control (not recorded which). This rearrangement joins TRBV12-3 or TRBV12-4 to TRBJ2-7; 9 bases match TRBD1. The CDR3 DNA is TGTGCCAGCAGTCGCGACAGGGGGGTCTCCTACGAGCAGTACTTC. Translating gives CASSRDRGVSYEQYF.